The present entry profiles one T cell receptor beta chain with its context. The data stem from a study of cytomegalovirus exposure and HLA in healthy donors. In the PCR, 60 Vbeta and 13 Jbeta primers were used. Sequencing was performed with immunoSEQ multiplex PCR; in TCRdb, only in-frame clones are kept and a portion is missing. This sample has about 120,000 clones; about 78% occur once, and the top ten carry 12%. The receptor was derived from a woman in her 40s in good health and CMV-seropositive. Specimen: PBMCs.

CDR3 in amino acids: CASSPPGTALNTEAFF. In DNA form, the CDR3 reads TGTGCCAGCTCACCACCCGGGACAGCTCTGAACACTGAAGCTTTCTTT. The V and J genes are TRBV18 and TRBJ1-1; 7 bases line up with TRBD1. Trimming cost V 0 bases and J 0 bases; bases outside gene matches: 4. The V gene's germline CDR1 is KGHSH and CDR2 LQKENI. This CDR3 region has 16 residues.